This T cell receptor beta chain was identified in a study of T cell responses to AZD1222 COVID-19 vaccine. Overall study findings and caveats: Regions 160-218 and 743-854 held dominance among vaccine-associated CD4 TCRs, which spanned spike. Among those given AZD1222, only five to seven were seropositive at baseline.

Measured with immunoSEQ multiplex PCR; TCRdb has only the in-frame clones, and not every one. Counted here are approximately 74,000 clones, roughly 88% occurring once; the ten biggest clones make up more than 2%. As to this clone: The antigen remains undetermined.

CDR1 and CDR2 from the germline V gene are MGHRA and YSYEKL. This CDR3 contains 19 residues. The trim removed 4 bases at V and 3 bases at J, leaving 14 bases unmatched. The source of this sequence is an adult in good health. V and J are TRBV4-1 and TRBJ1-6; TRBD1 matches 8 bases. The specimen comprised peripheral blood, sampled on day 0 of AZD1222 vaccination. The CDR3 sequence is CASSPPQTGANFYNSPLHF. The CDR3 DNA follows: TGCGCCAGCAGCCCCCCCCAGACAGGGGCGAACTTCTATAATTCACCCCTCCACTTT.